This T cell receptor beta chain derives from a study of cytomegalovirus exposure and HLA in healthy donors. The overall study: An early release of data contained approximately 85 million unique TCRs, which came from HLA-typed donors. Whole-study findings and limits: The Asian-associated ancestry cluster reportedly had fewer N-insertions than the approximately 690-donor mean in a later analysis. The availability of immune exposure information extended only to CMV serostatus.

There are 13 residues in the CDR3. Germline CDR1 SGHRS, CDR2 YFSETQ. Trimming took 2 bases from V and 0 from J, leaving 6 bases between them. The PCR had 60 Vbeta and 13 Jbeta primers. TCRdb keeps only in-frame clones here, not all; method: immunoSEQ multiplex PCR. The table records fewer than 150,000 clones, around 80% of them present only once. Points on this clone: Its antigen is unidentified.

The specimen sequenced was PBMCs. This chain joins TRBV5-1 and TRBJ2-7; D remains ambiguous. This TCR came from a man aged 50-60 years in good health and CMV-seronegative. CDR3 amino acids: CASSFAPSYEQYF. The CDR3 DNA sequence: TGCGCCAGCAGCTTTGCGCCCTCCTACGAGCAGTACTTC.